The 9 T cell receptor beta chains below come from one sample, sequenced in a study of cytomegalovirus exposure and HLA in healthy donors. PCR amplification relied on 60 Vbeta primers (plus 13 Jbeta primers). The assay was immunoSEQ multiplex PCR, and TCRdb's table has in-frame clones only and misses some. The sample yields roughly 130,000 clones, around three quarters seen once. Sequenced sample: PBMCs. The origin of the receptors is a man in his late teens or twenties in good health and CMV-seronegative.

This chain connects TRBV28 to TRBJ1-2, with unresolved D. V lost 2 bases and J 8 bases, leaving 9 bases between the germline ends. CDR1 MDHEN and CDR2 SYDVKM come from the germline V gene. The CDR3 sequence is 12 residues long. CDR3 loop: CASSLAREGYTF. CDR3 sequence (DNA): TGTGCCAGCAGTTTAGCCCGAGAGGGCTACACCTTC.

The J gene is TRBJ2-5, the V gene TRBV6-6; D unresolved. The J call may be in error: the DNA end matches TRBJ2-7 better. Germline CDR1 MNHNY, CDR2 SVGAGI (reference sequence). The CDR3 covers 11 residues. The CDR3 loop reads CASSPRSEQYF. The CDR3 DNA follows: TGTGCCAGCAGCCCGAGAAGCGAGCAGTACTTC.

Comment on this clone: A much larger clone is a single base away; this may be a read error. This chain joins TRBV7-2 and TRBJ1-2; 7 bases line up with TRBD1. The CDR3 length is 14 residues. V lost 1 base and J lost 3; bases outside the gene matches: 2. The V gene's germline CDR1 is SGHTA and CDR2 FQGNSA. For the CDR3, the DNA is TGTGCCAGCAGCTTAGGACAGGGAGACTATGGCTACACCTTC. Residues: CASSLGQGDYGYTF.

V and J are TRBV15 and TRBJ1-2; D remains ambiguous. Trimming shortened V by 0 bases and J by 4 bases, and 9 bases separated the two germline ends. This CDR3 has 14 amino acids. CDR1 and CDR2 (germline): LNHNV, YYDKDF (reference sequence). The DNA for the CDR3 is TGTGCCACCAGCAGAGATTCGGGTCTCTATGGCTACACCTTC. Amino acids: CATSRDSGLYGYTF.

The rearrangement uses TRBV5-1 and TRBJ2-1; the match to TRBD2 covers 9 bases. Per the germline V gene, CDR1 is SGHRS and CDR2 is YFSETQ. The CDR3 is made up of 16 amino acids. V lost 0 bases, J lost 2 bases, and 3 bases stayed unmatched. The DNA for the CDR3 is TGCGCCAGCAGCTTGGGACTAGCGGTAACCTACAATGAGCAGTTCTTC. Amino acid sequence: CASSLGLAVTYNEQFF.

This chain uses TRBV5-6 with TRBJ2-3; 8 nucleotides match TRBD2. CDR1 and CDR2 (germline): SGHDT, YYEEEE. CDR3 length: 14 amino acids. Losses at the gene ends were 3 bases for V and 2 bases for J; bases not matched to a gene: 2. The CDR3 spells CASSSAGDTDTQYF. Written as DNA, the CDR3 is TGTGCCAGCAGCTCAGCGGGAGACACAGATACGCAGTATTTT.

CDR3 protein: CASSLVPMTGNQPQHF. The CDR3 DNA is TGCGCCAGCAGCTTGGTCCCAATGACTGGCAATCAGCCCCAGCATTTT. The gene calls are TRBV5-1 and TRBJ1-5; D gene uncertain. The CDR3 extends over 16 amino acids. V lost 0 bases, J lost 2 bases, and 12 bases lay in between. From germline, CDR1 is SGHRS and CDR2 YFSETQ.

The CDR3, as DNA: TGTGCCAGCAGTAAACAGGGGAACACTGAAGCTTTCTTT. As protein: CASSKQGNTEAFF. The J gene is TRBJ1-1, the V gene TRBV2, with D possibly TRBD1 on 6 matching bases. Germline CDR1 reads SNHLY; CDR2 reads FYNNEI. Trimming pared 5 bases from V and 1 base from J, leaving 8 bases between. This CDR3 region has 13 residues.

This rearrangement joins TRBV5-6 to TRBJ2-3, with 9 bases that match TRBD1. This CDR3 spans 16 amino acids. The junction had 9 bases not matched to a gene; V was cut back by 4 bases and J by 3 bases. The germline CDR1 and CDR2 sequences are SGHDT and YYEEEE. This CDR3 reads CASSLQGTGLTDTQYF. DNA for the CDR3: TGTGCCAGCAGCCTACAGGGGACAGGGTTAACAGATACGCAGTATTTT.